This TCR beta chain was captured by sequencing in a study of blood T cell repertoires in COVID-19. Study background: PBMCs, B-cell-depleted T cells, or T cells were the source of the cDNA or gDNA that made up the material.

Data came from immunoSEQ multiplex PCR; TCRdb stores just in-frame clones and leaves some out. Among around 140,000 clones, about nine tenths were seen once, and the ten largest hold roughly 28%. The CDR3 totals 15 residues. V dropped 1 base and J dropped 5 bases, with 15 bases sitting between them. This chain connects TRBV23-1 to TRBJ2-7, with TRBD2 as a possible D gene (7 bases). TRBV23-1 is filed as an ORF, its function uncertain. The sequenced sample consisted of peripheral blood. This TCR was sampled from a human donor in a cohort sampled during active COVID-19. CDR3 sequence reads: CASSQCPGEGDEQYF. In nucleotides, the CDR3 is TGCGCCAGCAGTCAATGTCCAGGGGAGGGCGACGAGCAGTACTTC.